This TCR beta chain was retrieved from a study of blood T cell repertoires in COVID-19. Whole-study context: Sites across the United States, Italy and Spain contributed samples from acute and convalescent COVID-19. PBMCs, B-cell-depleted T cells, or T cells provided the cDNA or gDNA that made up the material.

In the case of this clone: Relative to the germline gene, one junction end is altered; a read error may explain this.

Authors' data handling: Researchers report that nucleated cell counts were estimated from reference gene primer amplification. TCRdb's table, derived via immunoSEQ multiplex PCR, lists solely in-frame clones and lacks some. V, J and clone size were drawn from that table, and D and trimming were deduced from the DNA. The sample has a few hundred thousand clones, 87% seen once. This CDR3 spans 14 amino acids. Germline-derived CDR1 and CDR2 are LGHDT and YNNKEL (reference sequence). Cohort placement rested on clinical history that participants reported themselves. Sequencing was carried out using PBMCs or T cells enriched from blood (not recorded which). The sequence was obtained from a woman aged 25 to 39 who had recovered from COVID-19. This chain links TRBV3-1 (or the pseudogene TRBV3-2) with TRBJ1-2; no clear D gene. This CDR3 reads CASSPRGQSYGYTF. CDR3 DNA sequence: TGTGCTAGCAGCCCCAGAGGGCAGAGCTATGGCTACACCTTC.